Below are 3 T cell receptor beta chains sequenced from a single sample in a study of human T cells and chemical hapten exposure. TCRdb re-called the RACE reads through MiXCR, storing one row per CDR3 protein. Of about 360,000 distinct CDR3 sequences listed, 4.8% are singletons. The sample's time point: patch test 1, 2 weeks after DPC sensitization. Indicated treatment: therapeutic diphenylcyclopropenone sensitization with weekly scalp DPC. The sample consisted of whole blood, taken in connection with sensitization to the hapten diphenylcyclopropenone (DPC). These TCRs come from a woman aged 45-65 years with alopecia areata. Some clones in this sample may be carry-over from other donors' samples.

This clonotype has just a few counts. The CDR3 here is CASSATSTTAFF. CDR3 DNA: TGTGCCAGCAGTGCAACCTCCACTACAGCTTTCTTT. J is TRBJ1-1 and V is TRBV2, with D unresolved. The germline V gene has CDR1 SNHLY and CDR2 FYNNEI. The CDR3 sequence is 12 residues long. Trimming cost V 4 bases and J 10 bases, with 13 bases left between them.

The chain couples TRBV12-3 or TRBV12-4 to TRBJ1-1; the D is unclear. This CDR3 spans 14 amino acids. The ends were cut back, 7 bases at V and 0 bases at J, with 12 bases in the middle. In DNA form, the CDR3 reads TGTGCCAGCACCCCATCGTCGATGAACACTGAAGCTTTCTTT. Amino acids: CASTPSSMNTEAFF.

The sample holds many counts of this clonotype. The chain carries TRBV7-2 and TRBJ2-7; D might be TRBD2 (6 bases). V lost 5 bases and J lost 0, with 11 bases in between. The CDR3 has 14 amino acids. From germline, CDR1 is SGHTA and CDR2 FQGNSA. CDR3 sequence reads: CASSPDYYSYEQYF. The CDR3 bases are TGTGCCAGCAGCCCGGACTATTACTCCTACGAGCAGTACTTC.